The present TCR beta chain was sequenced within a study of T cell clonotyping in hematopoietic cell transplantation. Measured with immunoSEQ multiplex PCR; TCRdb has only the in-frame clones, and not every one. The sample has around 7,000 clones, roughly 94% seen once. The V gene lost 4 bases and the J gene lost 7 bases, with 14 bases spanning the gap. Germline V gives CDR1 MDHEN, CDR2 SYDVKM. This CDR3 region has 14 residues. Study conclusions and caveats: Higher Inverse Simpson Index values in graft donor and pretransplant recipient predicted broader posttransplant TCR diversity. Cells were unsorted, so CD4 and CD8 contributions were not separated. At the given depth, recipient repertoires were over 95% de novo clonotypes.

Of note for this clone: Its antigen is as yet unknown.

The sequencing used peripheral blood mononuclear cells, collected 30 days after allogeneic stem cell transplant. This chain uses TRBV28 with TRBJ2-4; unclear D gene. This sequence was found in a male patient in his sixties or seventies who had an allogeneic stem cell transplant from an unrelated donor, so T cells may come from the graft donor. Some clones in this sample may be carry-over from other donors' samples. The CDR3 spells CASSSPAEENIQYF. The CDR3, as DNA: TGTGCCAGCAGTTCCCCGGCTGAGGAGAACATTCAGTACTTC.